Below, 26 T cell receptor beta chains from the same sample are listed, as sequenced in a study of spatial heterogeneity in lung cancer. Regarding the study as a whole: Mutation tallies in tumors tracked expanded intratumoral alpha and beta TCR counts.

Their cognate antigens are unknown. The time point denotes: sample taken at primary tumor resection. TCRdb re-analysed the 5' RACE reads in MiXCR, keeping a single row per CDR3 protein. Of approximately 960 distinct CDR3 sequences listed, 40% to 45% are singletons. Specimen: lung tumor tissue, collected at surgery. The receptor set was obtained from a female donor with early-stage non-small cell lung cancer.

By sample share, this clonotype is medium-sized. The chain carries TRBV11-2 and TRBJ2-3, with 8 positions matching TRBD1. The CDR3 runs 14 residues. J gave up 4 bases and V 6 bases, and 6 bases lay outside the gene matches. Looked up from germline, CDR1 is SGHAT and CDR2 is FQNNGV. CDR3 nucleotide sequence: TGTGCCAGCAGACTACAGGGGGGTGCAGATACGCAGTATTTT. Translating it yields CASRLQGGADTQYF.

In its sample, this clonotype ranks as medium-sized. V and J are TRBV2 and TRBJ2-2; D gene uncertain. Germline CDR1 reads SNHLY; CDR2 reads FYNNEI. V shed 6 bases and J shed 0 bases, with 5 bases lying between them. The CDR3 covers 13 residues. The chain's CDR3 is CASRKTNTGELFF. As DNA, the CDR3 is TGTGCCAGCAGGAAGACGAACACCGGGGAGCTGTTTTTT. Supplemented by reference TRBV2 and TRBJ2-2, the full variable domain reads EPEVTQTPSHQVTQMGQEVILRCVPISNHLYFYWYRQILGQKVEFLVSFYNNEISEKSEIFDDQFSVERPDGSNFTLKIRSTKLEDSAMYFCASRKTNTGELFFGEGSRLTVL.

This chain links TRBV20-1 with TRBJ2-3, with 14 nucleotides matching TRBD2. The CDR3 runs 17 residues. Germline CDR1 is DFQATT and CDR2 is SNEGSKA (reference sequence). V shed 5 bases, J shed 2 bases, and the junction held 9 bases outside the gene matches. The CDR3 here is CSAETSGGAIPTDTQYF. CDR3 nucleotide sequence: TGCAGTGCTGAGACTAGCGGGGGGGCCATTCCCACAGATACGCAGTATTTT.

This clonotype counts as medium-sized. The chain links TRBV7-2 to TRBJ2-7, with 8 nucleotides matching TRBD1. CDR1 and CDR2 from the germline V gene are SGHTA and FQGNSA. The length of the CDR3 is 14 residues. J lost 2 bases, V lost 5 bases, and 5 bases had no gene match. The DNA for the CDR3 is TGTGCCAGCAGCCGTAACAGGGGGGCCTACGAGCAGTACTTC. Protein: CASSRNRGAYEQYF.

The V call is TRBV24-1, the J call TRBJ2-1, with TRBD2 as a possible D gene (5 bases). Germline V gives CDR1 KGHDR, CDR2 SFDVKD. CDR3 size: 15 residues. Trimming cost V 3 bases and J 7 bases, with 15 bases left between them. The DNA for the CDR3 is TGTGCCACCAGTGATCCAGGAGGCCCGGGGAATGAGCAGTTCTTC. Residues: CATSDPGGPGNEQFF.

The CDR3 DNA sequence: TGTGCCAGCAACGGACAGCGGCAGCCCCAGCATTTT. It yields the protein CASNGQRQPQHF. The V and J genes are TRBV28 and TRBJ1-5; tentative D call: TRBD1 (6 bases). The CDR3 runs to 12 residues. V lost 7 bases and J 7 bases, leaving 11 bases between the germline ends. Germline V gene data show CDR1 as MDHEN and CDR2 as SYDVKM. Drawing the rest from reference TRBV28 and TRBJ1-5, the complete variable domain is DVKVTQSSRYLVKRTGEKVFLECVQDMDHENMFWYRQDPGLGLRLIYFSYDVKMKEKGDIPEGYSVSREKKERFSLILESASTNQTSMYLCASNGQRQPQHFGDGTRLSIL.

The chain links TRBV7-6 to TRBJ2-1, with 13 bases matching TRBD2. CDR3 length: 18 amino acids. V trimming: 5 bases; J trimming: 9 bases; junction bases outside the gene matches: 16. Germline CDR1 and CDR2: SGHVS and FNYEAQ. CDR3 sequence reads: CASSPQPPGLAGSSEQFF. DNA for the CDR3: TGTGCCAGCAGCCCCCAACCCCCGGGACTAGCGGGGTCCAGTGAGCAGTTCTTC.

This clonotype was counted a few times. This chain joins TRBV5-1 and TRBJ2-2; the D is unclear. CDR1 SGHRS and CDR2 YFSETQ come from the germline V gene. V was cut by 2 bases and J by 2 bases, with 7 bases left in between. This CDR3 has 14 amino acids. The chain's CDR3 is CASSFSDNTGELFF. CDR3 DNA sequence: TGCGCCAGCAGCTTTTCAGACAACACCGGGGAGCTGTTTTTT.

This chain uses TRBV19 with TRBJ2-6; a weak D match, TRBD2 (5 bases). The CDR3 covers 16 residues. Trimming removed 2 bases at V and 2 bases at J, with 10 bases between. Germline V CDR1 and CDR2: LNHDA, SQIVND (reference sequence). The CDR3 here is CASSIRGGPGANVLTF. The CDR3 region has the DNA TGTGCCAGTAGTATACGAGGAGGCCCTGGGGCCAACGTCCTGACTTTC.

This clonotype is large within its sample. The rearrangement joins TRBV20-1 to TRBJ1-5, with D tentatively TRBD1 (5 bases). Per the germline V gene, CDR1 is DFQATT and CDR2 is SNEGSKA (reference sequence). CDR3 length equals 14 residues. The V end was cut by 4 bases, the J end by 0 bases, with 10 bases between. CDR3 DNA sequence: TGCAGTGCTATGGGACGGAATAGCAATCAGCCCCAGCATTTT. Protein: CSAMGRNSNQPQHF.

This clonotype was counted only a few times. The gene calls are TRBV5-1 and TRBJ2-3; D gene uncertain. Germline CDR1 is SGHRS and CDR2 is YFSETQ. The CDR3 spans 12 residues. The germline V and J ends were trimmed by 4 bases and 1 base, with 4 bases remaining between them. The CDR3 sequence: CASSGGTDTQYF. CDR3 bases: TGCGCCAGCAGCGGGGGCACAGATACGCAGTATTTT.

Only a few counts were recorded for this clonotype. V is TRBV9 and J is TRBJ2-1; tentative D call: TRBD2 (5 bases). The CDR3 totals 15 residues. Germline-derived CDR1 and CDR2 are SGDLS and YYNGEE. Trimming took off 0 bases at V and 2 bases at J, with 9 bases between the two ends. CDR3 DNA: TGTGCCAGCAGCGTAGGAGGGCCGGCCTACAATGAGCAGTTCTTC. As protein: CASSVGGPAYNEQFF.

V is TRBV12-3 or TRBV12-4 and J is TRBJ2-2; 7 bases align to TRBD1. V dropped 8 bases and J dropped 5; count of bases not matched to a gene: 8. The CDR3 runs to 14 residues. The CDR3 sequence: CASDRASGTGELFF. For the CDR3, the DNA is TGTGCCAGCGACAGGGCTAGTGGAACCGGGGAGCTGTTTTTT.

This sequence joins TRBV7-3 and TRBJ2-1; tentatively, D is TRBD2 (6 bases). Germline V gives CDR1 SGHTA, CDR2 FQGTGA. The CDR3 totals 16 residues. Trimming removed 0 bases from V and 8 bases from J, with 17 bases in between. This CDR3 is CASSLTLGQGEDEQFF. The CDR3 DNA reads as TGTGCCAGCAGCTTAACGTTAGGACAAGGGGAGGATGAGCAGTTCTTC.

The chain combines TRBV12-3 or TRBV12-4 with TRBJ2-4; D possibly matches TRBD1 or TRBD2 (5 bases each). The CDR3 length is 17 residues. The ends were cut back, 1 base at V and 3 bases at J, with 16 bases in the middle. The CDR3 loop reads CASSLGTSEEVKNIQYF. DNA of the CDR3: TGTGCCAGCAGTTTAGGGACATCCGAGGAGGTCAAAAACATTCAGTACTTC.

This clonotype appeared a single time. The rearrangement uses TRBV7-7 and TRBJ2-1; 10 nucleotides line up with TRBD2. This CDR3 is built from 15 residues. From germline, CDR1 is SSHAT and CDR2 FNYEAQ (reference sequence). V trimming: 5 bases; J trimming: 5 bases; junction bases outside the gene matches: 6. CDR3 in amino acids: CASSATSGIHNEQFF. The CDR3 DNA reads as TGTGCCAGCAGCGCAACTAGCGGGATTCACAATGAGCAGTTCTTC.

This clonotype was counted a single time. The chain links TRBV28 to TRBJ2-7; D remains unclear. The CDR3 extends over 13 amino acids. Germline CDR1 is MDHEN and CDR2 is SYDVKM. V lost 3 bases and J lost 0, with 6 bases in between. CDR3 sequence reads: CASSFGDSYEQYF. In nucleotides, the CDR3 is TGTGCCAGCAGTTTTGGGGACTCCTACGAGCAGTACTTC.

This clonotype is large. Written as DNA, the CDR3 is TGTGCCAGCAGTTACCCGACAGGGAAGAGAGAGACCCAGTACTTC. Amino acids: CASSYPTGKRETQYF. J is TRBJ2-5 and V is TRBV6-6; 7 nucleotides agree with TRBD1. V was clipped by 2 bases and J by 4 bases; unmatched bases: 7. Germline V gives CDR1 MNHNY, CDR2 SVGAGI (reference sequence). The CDR3 contains 15 residues.

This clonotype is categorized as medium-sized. The CDR3 DNA reads TGCAGCGTTCTCGAGAGCCAAGAGACCCAGTACTTC. Translating gives CSVLESQETQYF. The chain has TRBV29-1 and TRBJ2-5; the D is unclear. V lost 5 bases, J lost 1 base, and 8 bases lay in between. Germline CDR1 reads SQVTM; CDR2 reads ANQGSEA. The CDR3 is made up of 12 amino acids.

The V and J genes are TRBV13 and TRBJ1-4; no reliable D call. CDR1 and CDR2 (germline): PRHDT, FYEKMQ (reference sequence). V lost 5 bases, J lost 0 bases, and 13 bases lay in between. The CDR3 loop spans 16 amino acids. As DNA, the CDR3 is TGTGCCAGCAGCCCCTCACCGTTCTCAACTAATGAAAAACTGTTTTTT. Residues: CASSPSPFSTNEKLFF.

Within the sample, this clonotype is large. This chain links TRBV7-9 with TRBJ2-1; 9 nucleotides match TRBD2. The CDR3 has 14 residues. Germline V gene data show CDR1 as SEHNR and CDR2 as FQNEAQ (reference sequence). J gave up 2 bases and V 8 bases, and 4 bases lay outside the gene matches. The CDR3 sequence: CASQRGEPYNEQFF. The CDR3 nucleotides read TGTGCCAGCCAGCGGGGGGAGCCCTACAATGAGCAGTTCTTC.

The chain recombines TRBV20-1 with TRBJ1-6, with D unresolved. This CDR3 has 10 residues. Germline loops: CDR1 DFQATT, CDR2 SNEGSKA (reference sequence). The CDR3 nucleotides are TGCGGTCTGGGGTATTCACCCCTCCACTTT. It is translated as CGLGYSPLHF.

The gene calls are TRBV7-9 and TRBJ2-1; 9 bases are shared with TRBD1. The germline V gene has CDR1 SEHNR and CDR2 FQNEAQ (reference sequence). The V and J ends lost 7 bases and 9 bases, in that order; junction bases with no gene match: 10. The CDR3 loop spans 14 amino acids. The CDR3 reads CASNPRDRESEQFF. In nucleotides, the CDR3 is TGTGCCAGCAACCCCCGGGACAGGGAGAGTGAGCAGTTCTTC. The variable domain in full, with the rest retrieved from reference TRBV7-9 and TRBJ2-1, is DTGVSQNPRHKITKRGQNVTFRCDPISEHNRLYWYRQTLGQGPEFLTYFQNEAQLEKSRLLSDRFSAERPKGSFSTLEIQRTEQGDSAMYLCASNPRDRESEQFFGPGTRLTVL.

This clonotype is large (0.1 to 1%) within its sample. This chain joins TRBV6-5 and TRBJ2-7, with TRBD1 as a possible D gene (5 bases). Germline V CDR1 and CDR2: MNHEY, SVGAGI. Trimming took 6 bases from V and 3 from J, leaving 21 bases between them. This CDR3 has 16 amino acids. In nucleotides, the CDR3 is TGTGCCAGCAGCCCAGGGCCTCCCCCTCCTCACTACGAGCAGTACTTC. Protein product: CASSPGPPPPHYEQYF.

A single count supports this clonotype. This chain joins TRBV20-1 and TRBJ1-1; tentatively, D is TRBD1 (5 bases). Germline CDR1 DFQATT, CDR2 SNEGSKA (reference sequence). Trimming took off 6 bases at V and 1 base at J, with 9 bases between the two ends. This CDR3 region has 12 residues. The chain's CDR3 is CSAGQGNTEAFF. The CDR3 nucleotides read TGCAGTGCGGGTCAGGGGAACACTGAAGCTTTCTTT.

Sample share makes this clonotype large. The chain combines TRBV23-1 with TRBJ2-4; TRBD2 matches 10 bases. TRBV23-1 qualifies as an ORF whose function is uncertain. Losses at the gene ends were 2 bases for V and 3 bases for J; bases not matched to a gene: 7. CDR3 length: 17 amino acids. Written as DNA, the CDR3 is TGCGCCAGCAGTCAAGGGGAACTAGCGGGGATCAAAAACATTCAGTACTTC. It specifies CASSQGELAGIKNIQYF.